The 14 T cell receptor beta chains in this list originate from one sample, sequenced in a study of blood T cell repertoires in COVID-19. Using immunoSEQ multiplex PCR, the repertoire was profiled, and TCRdb retains in-frame clones only, with some absent. The sample lists about 47,000 clones; approximately 78% were seen once. The material sequenced was peripheral blood. The receptors originated from a human donor with acute or convalescent COVID-19. The donor label of this sample is uncertain.

The gene calls are TRBV7-2 and TRBJ1-5; D perhaps matches TRBD1 (6 bases). The CDR3 has 15 residues. Germline V gives CDR1 SGHTA, CDR2 FQGNSA. V lost 1 base to trimming and J lost 7 bases, with 14 bases between them. This chain's CDR3 is CASSLEMRGGQPQHF. The CDR3, as DNA: TGTGCCAGCAGCTTAGAGATGAGGGGGGGGCAGCCCCAGCATTTT.

This chain links TRBV7-6 with TRBJ2-5; TRBD2 aligns across 13 bases. J was trimmed by 5 bases and V by 2 bases; bases with no gene match: 5. CDR1 is SGHVS, CDR2 FNYEAQ, per germline. The CDR3 runs 16 residues. CDR3 in amino acids: CASSLTSGGAGETQYF. In nucleotides, the CDR3 is TGTGCCAGCAGCTTAACTAGCGGGGGGGCAGGGGAGACCCAGTACTTC.

The rearrangement joins TRBV14 to TRBJ2-7, with a possible D match to TRBD1 (5 bases). The V end was cut by 0 bases, the J end by 7 bases, with 16 bases between. Germline V lookup: CDR1 SGHDN, CDR2 FVKESK. CDR3 length: 15 residues. DNA of the CDR3: TGTGCCAGCAGCCAAGATCAGTCTGGGGCTAGAGAGCAGTACTTC. Translation: CASSQDQSGAREQYF. Variable domain in full (rest from reference TRBV14 and TRBJ2-7): EAGVTQFPSHSVIEKGQTVTLRCDPISGHDNLYWYRRVMGKEIKFLLHFVKESKQDESGMPNNRFLAERTGGTYSTLKVQPAELEDSGVYFCASSQDQSGAREQYFGPGTRLTVT.

V is TRBV7-9 and J is TRBJ2-2; a possible D gene is TRBD2 (5 bases). The CDR3 runs to 21 residues. Germline assignment: CDR1 SEHNR and CDR2 FQNEAQ (reference sequence). With 5 bases removed from V and 0 bases from J, the gap between germline ends came to 28 bases. For the CDR3, the DNA is TGTGCCAGCAGCACCGAAAATACTAGGCGGAGTCGGGAAGCGAACACCGGGGAGCTGTTTTTT. This codes for CASSTENTRRSREANTGELFF.

Only a few counts were recorded for this clone. The chain couples TRBV11-3 to TRBJ2-1; 13 bases agree with TRBD2. Germline CDR1 SGHNT, CDR2 YENEEA. The J segment lost 2 bases and the V segment lost 5 bases, leaving 0 bases of the junction unmatched. The CDR3 is 15 amino acids. The CDR3 DNA sequence: TGTGCCAGCAGCGGGACTAGCGGGACCTACAATGAGCAGTTCTTC. Its protein product is CASSGTSGTYNEQFF. Combining the CDR3 with reference TRBV11-3 and TRBJ2-1 gives the whole variable domain EAGVVQSPRYKIIEKKQPVAFWCNPISGHNTLYWYLQNLGQGPELLIRYENEEAVDDSQLPKDRFSAERLKGVDSTLKIQPAELGDSAVYLCASSGTSGTYNEQFFGPGTRLTVL.

This chain joins TRBV5-5 and TRBJ1-3, with D perhaps matching TRBD1 (5 bases). CDR1 and CDR2 from the germline V gene are SGHKS and YYEKEE (reference sequence). The V end was cut by 4 bases, the J end by 2 bases, with 10 bases between. CDR3 length equals 14 residues. The DNA for the CDR3 is TGTGCCAGCAGCCTGACAGTGACTGGAAACACCATATATTTT. Its translation: CASSLTVTGNTIYF. The full variable domain, with the rest looked up from reference TRBV5-5 and TRBJ1-3, is DAGVTQSPTHLIKTRGQQVTLRCSPISGHKSVSWYQQVLGQGPQFIFQYYEKEERGRGNFPDRFSARQFPNYSSELNVNALLLGDSALYLCASSLTVTGNTIYFGEGSWLTVV.

The V gene is TRBV6-1, the J gene TRBJ2-1; 14 bases are a match to TRBD2. Losses at the gene ends were 2 bases for V and 5 bases for J; bases not matched to a gene: 5. The CDR3 spans 17 residues. Germline lookup yields CDR1 MNHNS and CDR2 SASEGT. The DNA of the CDR3 is TGTGCCAGCAGTGAAAGGGGGACTAGCGGGGGCCACAATGAGCAGTTCTTC. This sequence encodes CASSERGTSGGHNEQFF.

This clone came up once. V is TRBV28 and J is TRBJ2-1, with 12 bases that match TRBD2. The V gene's germline CDR1 is MDHEN and CDR2 SYDVKM. V was clipped by 5 bases and J by 0 bases; unmatched bases: 8. The CDR3 consists of 18 residues. CDR3 amino acids: CASSLRTSGISSYNEQFF. The CDR3 nucleotides read TGTGCCAGCAGTCTCCGGACTAGCGGGATCAGCTCCTACAATGAGCAGTTCTTC.

The rearrangement links TRBV7-8 to TRBJ2-1; 7 positions match TRBD1. In germline, CDR1 is SGHVS, CDR2 FQNEAQ. This CDR3 region has 16 residues. Germline trimming cut 2 bases from V and 3 bases from J; bases unmatched to any gene: 7. CDR3 DNA sequence: TGTGCCAGCAGCTTATTGACAGGGAAACGCTACAATGAGCAGTTCTTC. Translated, it gives CASSLLTGKRYNEQFF.

This clone was picked up a small number of times. In DNA form, the CDR3 reads TGTGCCAGCGGGGACAAGAACACCGGGGAGCTGTTTTTT. Protein: CASGDKNTGELFF. The chain couples TRBV28 to TRBJ2-2, with a weak D call TRBD1 (6 bases). The CDR3 loop spans 13 amino acids. Germline V gene lookup returns CDR1 MDHEN and CDR2 SYDVKM. V was trimmed by 8 bases and J by 1 base, leaving 8 bases between them.

CDR3 sequence reads: CASSYRVAGQHEQYF. The CDR3 nucleotides are TGTGCCAGCAGCTACCGGGTAGCGGGGCAACACGAGCAGTACTTC. The genes are TRBV7-2 and TRBJ2-7; TRBD2 aligns across 8 bases. Germline V lookup: CDR1 SGHTA, CDR2 FQGNSA. This CDR3 is 15 amino acids long. The V gene end was trimmed by 4 bases and the J gene end by 5 bases; junction bases not matched to a gene: 10. Looking up the rest from reference TRBV7-2 and TRBJ2-7 gives the full variable domain: GAGVSQSPSNKVTEKGKDVELRCDPISGHTALYWYRQSLGQGLEFLIYFQGNSAPDKSGLPSDRFSAERTGGSVSTLTIQRTQQEDSAVYLCASSYRVAGQHEQYFGPGTRLTVT.

This sequence joins TRBV6-1 and TRBJ2-6, with 7 bases identical to TRBD1. Germline V lookup: CDR1 MNHNS, CDR2 SASEGT. The V gene end was trimmed by 2 bases and the J gene end by 2 bases; junction bases not matched to a gene: 6. This CDR3 has 17 residues. Here the CDR3 reads CASSERTGAAGANVLTF. DNA for the CDR3: TGTGCCAGCAGTGAACGGACAGGAGCCGCTGGGGCCAACGTCCTGACTTTC.

This clone appeared a single time. This chain joins TRBV3-1 (or the pseudogene TRBV3-2) and TRBJ2-1, with 8 bases fitting TRBD2. Germline trimming cut 0 bases from V and 0 bases from J; bases unmatched to any gene: 10. The length of the CDR3 is 19 residues. Germline-derived CDR1 and CDR2 are LGHDT and YNNKEL (reference sequence). CDR3 bases: TGTGCCAGCAGCCAAGATAAGAAGACTAGCGCCGACTCCTACAATGAGCAGTTCTTC. This codes for CASSQDKKTSADSYNEQFF.

The rearrangement uses TRBV12-3 or TRBV12-4 and TRBJ2-7; possible D gene TRBD1, 5 bases. Trimming cost V 3 bases and J 5 bases, with 11 bases left between them. This CDR3 is built from 13 residues. The CDR3 nucleotides read TGTGCCAGCAGTTTCCAGGGTAGCCACGAGCAGTACTTC. Its translation is CASSFQGSHEQYF.